This T cell receptor (beta chain) was sequenced for a study of blood T cell repertoires in COVID-19. Original processing notes: Scientists estimated how many nucleated cells there were by amplifying reference gene primers. Repertoires were generated with immunoSEQ multiplex PCR, while TCRdb's copy carries only in-frame clones and drops some. That table gives V, J and clone size, and the DNA gave D and trimming. This sample has about 200,000 clones, with 84% found just once. The CDR3 covers 17 residues. Germline loops: CDR1 LNHNV, CDR2 YYDKDF (reference sequence). V was pared by 5 bases and J by 4 bases, with 15 bases of the junction left unmatched.

This receptor was identified in a woman aged 70-85 years with active or convalescent COVID-19. The specimen sequenced was peripheral blood. The chain combines TRBV15 with TRBJ2-3, with 7 bases lining up with TRBD2. Here the CDR3 DNA reads TGTGCCACCAGCCCCCCCCTTGGGGTAGCGGGTTCAGATACGCAGTATTTT. Protein: CATSPPLGVAGSDTQYF.